The next 26 T cell receptor beta chains were all read from a single sample in a study of blood T cell repertoires in COVID-19. Measured with immunoSEQ multiplex PCR; TCRdb has only the in-frame clones, and not every one. The repertoire has some 120,000 clones, roughly 90% of them found once; the top ten carry about 1.2%. Sequencing was performed on peripheral blood. The receptors stem from a woman of 80 years or more with acute or convalescent COVID-19.

The genes are TRBV5-5 and TRBJ2-7, with a weak D call TRBD1 (5 bases). The germline V and J ends were trimmed by 0 bases and 10 bases, with 14 bases remaining between them. Germline CDR1 SGHKS, CDR2 YYEKEE (reference sequence). The CDR3 runs 13 residues. The CDR3 DNA sequence: TGTGCCAGCAGCTTGGACAGGACCGGCATACAGTACTTC. Translation: CASSLDRTGIQYF.

The V and J genes are TRBV4-2 and TRBJ2-1; possible D gene TRBD1, 6 bases. This CDR3 region has 16 residues. Germline lookup yields CDR1 LGHNA and CDR2 YNFKEQ. Trimming stripped 0 bases from V and 5 bases from J, with 14 bases between. The CDR3 is CASSQEGNRANNEQFF. In DNA form, the CDR3 reads TGTGCCAGCAGCCAAGAAGGAAACAGGGCTAACAATGAGCAGTTCTTC.

This rearrangement joins TRBV5-4 to TRBJ1-4; 9 positions agree with TRBD1. CDR1 SGHNT and CDR2 YYREEE come from the germline V gene (reference sequence). The CDR3 is 15 amino acids. The junction had 5 bases not matched to a gene; V was cut back by 0 bases and J by 8 bases. CDR3 coding DNA: TGTGCCAGCAGCTTGGCGGGGACAGGGATCGAAAAACTGTTTTTT. Translation gives CASSLAGTGIEKLFF.

For the CDR3, the DNA is TGCGCCAGCAGTGAGGGGACTAGCGGGCCCTACGAGCAGTACTTC. Its protein product is CASSEGTSGPYEQYF. The rearrangement joins TRBV10-2 to TRBJ2-7; 12 positions agree with TRBD2. With 2 bases clipped from V and 2 bases from J, the junction kept 1 base outside the gene matches. The germline CDR1 and CDR2 sequences are WSHSY and SAAADI. The CDR3 is 15 amino acids.

The chain uses TRBV7-2 and TRBJ2-1; D is unresolved. Germline V CDR1 and CDR2: SGHTA, FQGNSA. The CDR3 sequence is 13 residues long. Trimming stripped 4 bases from V and 3 bases from J, with 7 bases between. CDR3 DNA sequence: TGTGCCAGCAGCTACGGGTACTACAATGAGCAGTTCTTC. Amino acid sequence: CASSYGYYNEQFF.

The chain links TRBV18 to TRBJ2-7; TRBD2 might be the D (6 bases). CDR1 and CDR2 (germline): KGHSH, LQKENI. The CDR3 is 13 amino acids. V shed 2 bases and J shed 3 bases, with 8 bases lying between them. The CDR3 region has the DNA TGTGCCAGCTCACCAGGGCGGGGCTACGAGCAGTACTTC. It yields the protein CASSPGRGYEQYF.

V usage is TRBV18 and J usage is TRBJ1-2, with D possibly being TRBD1 (5 bases). The germline V gene encodes CDR1 KGHSH and CDR2 LQKENI. The ends were cut back, 3 bases at V and 5 bases at J, with 13 bases in the middle. CDR3 length: 14 residues. This chain's CDR3 is CASSPPGSQYGYTF. The CDR3 DNA follows: TGTGCCAGCTCACCTCCAGGGTCACAGTATGGCTACACCTTC.

This chain links TRBV12-3 or TRBV12-4 with TRBJ1-1; no definite D call. The length of the CDR3 is 13 residues. Trimming pared 3 bases from V and 5 bases from J, leaving 10 bases between. The CDR3 DNA reads as TGTGCCAGCAGTTTTTCACAGCGGACTGAAGCTTTCTTT. Protein: CASSFSQRTEAFF.

The V call is TRBV5-4, the J call TRBJ2-2; TRBD2 might be the D (6 bases). Trimming took off 4 bases at V and 1 base at J, with 14 bases between the two ends. This CDR3 has 16 residues. Per germline, CDR1 SGHNT and CDR2 YYREEE (reference sequence). The CDR3 loop is CASSEGLSLNTGELFF. The CDR3 DNA reads as TGTGCCAGCAGCGAGGGACTTTCGTTGAACACCGGGGAGCTGTTTTTT.

This chain uses TRBV1 with TRBJ2-7; the D call TRBD2 from the table was never checked on the DNA. TRBV1 is termed a pseudogene. The CDR3 has 21 residues. Here the CDR3 DNA reads TGCACCAGCAGCCAGGGACCCGAGGCGCGGGGGGCCTCTCAAAACTCCTACGAGCAGTACTTC. It encodes CTSSQGPEARGASQNSYEQYF.

Only one count was recorded for this clone. This chain uses TRBV11-3 with TRBJ2-3, with TRBD2 matching 8 bases. The CDR3 loop spans 15 amino acids. CDR1 SGHNT and CDR2 YENEEA come from the germline V gene. V gave up 4 bases and J gave up 2 bases; unmatched junction bases: 5. CDR3 nucleotides: TGTGCCAGCAGCTCTAGCGGGTCTACCACAGATACGCAGTATTTT. Its protein product is CASSSSGSTTDTQYF.

The chain combines TRBV7-2 with TRBJ2-2; perhaps TRBD2 as D (5 bases). The V gene lost 1 base and the J gene lost 7 bases, with 10 bases spanning the gap. This CDR3 has 14 residues. CDR1 is SGHTA and CDR2 is FQGNSA in the germline V gene. CDR3: CASSLDPGGGELFF. CDR3 sequence (DNA): TGTGCCAGCAGCTTAGACCCAGGAGGCGGGGAGCTGTTTTTT.

The chain links TRBV7-3 to TRBJ2-1; D may be TRBD2 (5 bases). Deletions cut 2 bases from V and 6 bases from J, with 11 bases between. The CDR3 totals 14 residues. The germline V gene encodes CDR1 SGHTA and CDR2 FQGTGA. The DNA for the CDR3 is TGTGCCAGCAGCTTAGACGGGAAAGGCAATGAGCAGTTCTTC. Protein: CASSLDGKGNEQFF.

The chain combines TRBV14 with TRBJ1-1, with unresolved D. CDR3 size: 13 residues. The V and J ends lost 4 bases and 1 base respectively, with 7 bases between them. Germline V gene data show CDR1 as SGHDN and CDR2 as FVKESK. The CDR3 coding sequence is TGTGCCAGCAGCCTTTTTCGGAACACTGAAGCTTTCTTT. Translating gives CASSLFRNTEAFF.

A single count supports this clone. This chain uses TRBV5-6 with TRBJ1-5; TRBD1 agrees at 7 bases. The CDR3 totals 13 residues. J gave up 6 bases and V 0 bases, and 0 bases lay outside the gene matches. The germline V gene encodes CDR1 SGHDT and CDR2 YYEEEE. The DNA for the CDR3 is TGTGCCAGCAGCTTGGCAGGGGGTCAGCCCCAGCATTTT. This sequence encodes CASSLAGGQPQHF.

This clone was seen more than once but under ten times. The chain links TRBV3-1 (or the pseudogene TRBV3-2) to TRBJ1-4; 9 bases match TRBD1. Germline CDR1 reads LGHDT; CDR2 reads YNNKEL (reference sequence). J gave up 10 bases and V 3 bases, and 9 bases lay outside the gene matches. This CDR3 is built from 15 residues. The CDR3 DNA follows: TGTGCCAGCAGCCACTCCGGACAGGGGACGGGAAAACTGTTTTTT. Amino acids: CASSHSGQGTGKLFF.

The V gene is TRBV6-5, the J gene TRBJ1-2, with TRBD1 matching over 8 bases. The CDR3 has 13 residues. J lost 2 bases, V lost 10 bases, and 6 bases had no gene match. Looked up from germline, CDR1 is MNHEY and CDR2 is SVGAGI. The CDR3 DNA reads TGTGCCACCGACAGGACAGGGAACTATGGCTACACCTTC. Its translation is CATDRTGNYGYTF.

The rearrangement joins TRBV27 to TRBJ2-3; D is perhaps TRBD1 (5 bases). Germline lookup yields CDR1 MNHEY and CDR2 SMNVEV (reference sequence). Trimming pared 3 bases from V and 1 base from J, leaving 11 bases between. CDR3 length: 15 amino acids. The CDR3 DNA is TGTGCCAGCAGTTTTGATCTAGGGGGCACAGATACGCAGTATTTT. Protein product: CASSFDLGGTDTQYF.

The V and J genes are TRBV2 and TRBJ2-3, with D maybe TRBD1 (5 bases). Germline lookup yields CDR1 SNHLY and CDR2 FYNNEI. CDR3 length: 16 amino acids. With 6 bases removed from V and 5 bases from J, the gap between germline ends came to 21 bases. The CDR3 reads CASSQFGQGSVDTQYF. CDR3 nucleotide sequence: TGTGCCAGCAGCCAATTCGGGCAGGGATCTGTAGATACGCAGTATTTT.

The chain uses TRBV6-5 and TRBJ2-3, with D maybe TRBD2 (6 bases). Germline loops: CDR1 MNHEY, CDR2 SVGAGI. This CDR3 region has 14 residues. Trimming pared 7 bases from V and 1 base from J, leaving 12 bases between. CDR3 in DNA: TGTGCCAGCAAGGAGGGGATAGGCACAGATACGCAGTATTTT. This codes for CASKEGIGTDTQYF.

This chain links TRBV6-5 with TRBJ1-2; 7 nucleotides line up with TRBD1. Germline CDR1 is MNHEY and CDR2 is SVGAGI. Germline trimming cut 5 bases from V and 8 bases from J; bases unmatched to any gene: 8. The CDR3 has 13 amino acids. This CDR3 reads CASSTIQGKGYTF. The CDR3 nucleotides read TGTGCCAGCAGTACGATACAGGGGAAAGGCTACACCTTC.

The genes are TRBV19 and TRBJ1-6; 8 bases are a match to TRBD1. Germline V CDR1 and CDR2: LNHDA, SQIVND (reference sequence). Unmatched junction bases numbered 8, after V lost 0 bases and J lost 1 base. The CDR3 runs to 19 residues. CDR3 in amino acids: CASSIDRLQGASYNSPLHF. The CDR3 DNA sequence: TGTGCCAGTAGTATAGATCGGCTCCAGGGGGCTTCCTATAATTCACCCCTCCACTTT.

The chain couples TRBV21-1 to TRBJ1-6. TRBV21-1 is assigned pseudogene status. The CDR3 has 16 residues. The DNA of the CDR3 is TGTGCCAGCAGCAAAGTTAGGCAGGGAGGGAATTCACCCCTCCACTTT. As protein: CASSKVRQGGNSPLHF.

The chain employs TRBV5-4 and TRBJ2-3; 8 bases match TRBD2. The CDR3 extends over 15 amino acids. V lost 2 bases, J lost 10 bases, and 12 bases stayed unmatched. Per germline, CDR1 SGHNT and CDR2 YYREEE (reference sequence). The CDR3 region is CASSLNGGVGYAQYF. The CDR3 coding sequence is TGTGCCAGCAGCTTAAACGGGGGGGTCGGGTATGCGCAGTATTTT.

The chain employs TRBV7-6 and TRBJ2-7, with 9 bases identical to TRBD1. The CDR3 spans 16 residues. CDR1 is SGHVS and CDR2 is FNYEAQ in the germline V gene. J lost 2 bases, V lost 5 bases, and 10 bases had no gene match. The CDR3 is CASSKTPGQGAYEQYF. The DNA for the CDR3 is TGTGCCAGCAGCAAAACCCCGGGACAGGGTGCCTACGAGCAGTACTTC.

The chain joins TRBV6-6 to TRBJ1-1, with 10 bases that match TRBD1. V shed 4 bases and J 4 bases; nucleotides not matched to a gene: 9. This CDR3 has 16 residues. The V gene's germline CDR1 is MNHNY and CDR2 SVGAGI (reference sequence). CDR3 amino acids: CASSFSTGGAVTEAFF. DNA of the CDR3: TGTGCCAGCAGTTTCTCGACAGGGGGCGCGGTCACTGAAGCTTTCTTT.